The source of this T cell receptor beta chain is a study of blood T cell repertoires in COVID-19. Overall study: Nucleic acid was either cDNA or gDNA, and it came from T cells, B-cell-depleted T cells, or PBMCs.

The CDR3 is made up of 15 amino acids. The V gene's germline CDR1 is MGHDK and CDR2 SYGVNS. The V gene lost 6 bases and the J gene lost 8 bases, with 22 bases spanning the gap. Produced via immunoSEQ multiplex PCR; TCRdb's table is partial and in-frame only. The sample holds about 170,000 clones, roughly 86% seen once. The sequenced material came from peripheral blood. This sequence was found in a man aged 40-55 years who had recovered from COVID-19. The chain couples TRBV25-1 to TRBJ1-2; D gene ambiguous. CDR3 nucleotides: TGTGCCAGCAGACCGGCCGGACGGACCCGAGGGGGCTACACCTTC. Protein sequence: CASRPAGRTRGGYTF.